This entry lists 5 T cell receptor beta chains sequenced from one sample in a study of beta chain features in type 1 diabetes. All of the isolated RNA was reverse transcribed, so expressed TCRB transcripts were sequenced. Method: immunoSEQ multiplex PCR; TCRdb's copy keeps in-frame clones and lacks some. The sample lists approximately 250,000 clones, about 9.3% occurring once. The sequencing input was naive CD4+ T cells from blood. These receptors came from a young woman in good health.

This clone was seen repeatedly, ten times or more. This sequence joins TRBV4-1 and TRBJ2-5, with D unresolved. The CDR3 is 14 residues long. Germline values: CDR1 MGHRA, CDR2 YSYEKL. V dropped 1 base and J dropped 5 bases, with 11 bases sitting between them. CDR3 DNA sequence: TGCGCCAGCAGCCAAGCGGCGGTAGTTGAGACCCAGTACTTC. Translated, it gives CASSQAAVVETQYF.

A few counts support this clone. The chain recombines TRBV30 with TRBJ1-5, with D maybe TRBD1 (6 bases). The CDR3 totals 13 residues. The germline V and J ends were trimmed by 1 base and 11 bases, with 15 bases remaining between them. The germline V gene has CDR1 GTSNPN and CDR2 SVGIG (reference sequence). The CDR3 DNA reads TGTGCCTGGAGTGGCTGGGACATTGGGGCCCAGCATTTT. Residues: CAWSGWDIGAQHF.

In its sample, this clone was seen a few times. The chain is built from TRBV9 and TRBJ2-5; D is unresolved. CDR1 is SGDLS, CDR2 YYNGEE, per germline. The CDR3 is made up of 13 amino acids. V lost 0 bases, J lost 9 bases, and 12 bases lay in between. The CDR3 is CASSVDGPQAQYF. The DNA for the CDR3 is TGTGCCAGCAGCGTAGACGGCCCCCAGGCCCAGTACTTC.

A few counts support this clone. The gene calls are TRBV9 and TRBJ2-7; TRBD1 aligns across 9 bases. The V gene end was trimmed by 4 bases and the J gene end by 5 bases; junction bases not matched to a gene: 4. CDR3 length: 13 residues. The germline CDR1 and CDR2 sequences are SGDLS and YYNGEE. CDR3 sequence (DNA): TGTGCCAGCAGCCTCGACAGGGGGAACGAGCAGTACTTC. It is translated as CASSLDRGNEQYF. Together with reference TRBV9 and TRBJ2-7, the CDR3 gives the full variable domain: DSGVTQTPKHLITATGQRVTLRCSPRSGDLSVYWYQQSLDQGLQFLIQYYNGEERAKGNILERFSAQQFPDLHSELNLSSLELGDSALYFCASSLDRGNEQYFGPGTRLTVT.

Only a few counts were recorded for this clone. The chain carries TRBV4-2 and TRBJ1-4, with TRBD1 matching 8 bases. The CDR3 totals 16 residues. The V gene end was trimmed by 4 bases and the J gene end by 3 bases; junction bases not matched to a gene: 7. Germline CDR1 reads LGHNA; CDR2 reads YNFKEQ. This chain's CDR3 is CASSPDRGSSNEKLFF. CDR3 nucleotide sequence: TGTGCCAGCAGCCCCGACAGGGGTAGTTCTAATGAAAAACTGTTTTTT.